These 26 T cell receptor beta chains came from one sample sequenced in a study of blood T cell repertoires in COVID-19. Profiled with immunoSEQ multiplex PCR; TCRdb holds only in-frame clones, not every one. The data show about 280,000 clones, roughly 80% seen once. The sample taken for sequencing was PBMCs or T cells enriched from blood (not recorded which). These receptors were obtained from a man in his forties who had been exposed to COVID-19.

This clone appeared a single time. The rearrangement links TRBV18 to TRBJ2-1; D might be TRBD2 (6 bases). V was pared by 0 bases and J by 1 base, with 16 bases between. Germline lookup yields CDR1 KGHSH and CDR2 LQKENI. The CDR3 length is 18 residues. DNA of the CDR3: TGTGCCAGCTCACCACCATGGGCGGAGGGGCTTTCCTACAATGAGCAGTTCTTC. Translated, it gives CASSPPWAEGLSYNEQFF.

This chain uses TRBV5-1 with TRBJ2-7; 9 bases agree with TRBD1. The germline CDR1 and CDR2 sequences are SGHRS and YFSETQ. V was pared by 4 bases and J by 1 base, with 6 bases of the junction left unmatched. The CDR3 has 15 amino acids. DNA for the CDR3: TGCGCCAGCAGCCCCGGACAGGGGAAATCCTACGAGCAGTACTTC. It codes for CASSPGQGKSYEQYF.

This chain connects TRBV11-2 to TRBJ2-1, with TRBD1 matching over 9 bases. CDR3 length equals 15 residues. J gave up 8 bases and V 3 bases, and 8 bases lay outside the gene matches. Germline V gives CDR1 SGHAT, CDR2 FQNNGV. In nucleotides, the CDR3 is TGTGCCAGCAGCTTCGGGTCGGGACAGGGAGATGAGCAGTTCTTC. Translating it yields CASSFGSGQGDEQFF.

The chain has TRBV27 and TRBJ1-1, with no clear D. The CDR3 loop spans 13 amino acids. V lost 2 bases to trimming and J lost 1 base, with 5 bases between them. From germline, CDR1 is MNHEY and CDR2 SMNVEV (reference sequence). CDR3 nucleotides: TGTGCCAGCAGTTTAAACAGGAACACTGAAGCTTTCTTT. Its translation: CASSLNRNTEAFF.

This chain uses TRBV19 with TRBJ2-1; 12 nucleotides agree with TRBD2. V shed 6 bases, J shed 9 bases, and the junction held 6 bases outside the gene matches. The germline CDR1 and CDR2 sequences are LNHDA and SQIVND (reference sequence). This CDR3 has 14 residues. The CDR3 here is CASSQLAGGSEQFF. CDR3 nucleotide sequence: TGTGCCAGTAGCCAACTAGCGGGAGGAAGTGAGCAGTTCTTC.

The chain links TRBV18 to TRBJ2-1, with D perhaps TRBD2 (6 bases). The CDR3 extends over 15 amino acids. Trimming pared 3 bases from V and 0 bases from J, leaving 9 bases between. Germline values: CDR1 KGHSH, CDR2 LQKENI. This CDR3 is CASSPREASYNEQFF. CDR3 coding DNA: TGTGCCAGCTCACCCAGGGAGGCCTCCTACAATGAGCAGTTCTTC.

The rearrangement links TRBV11-2 to TRBJ2-7; D might be TRBD1 (6 bases). The V and J ends lost 3 bases and 2 bases respectively, with 14 bases between them. Germline V gene lookup returns CDR1 SGHAT and CDR2 FQNNGV. The CDR3 runs to 15 residues. CDR3 residues: CASSLRFTGPYEQYF. The CDR3 DNA reads TGTGCCAGCAGCTTGCGTTTTACAGGGCCCTACGAGCAGTACTTC.

This clone showed up just a few times. The V and J genes are TRBV21-1 and TRBJ1-2. TRBV21-1 is a known pseudogene. This CDR3 is built from 14 residues. This chain's CDR3 is CASSKARNLKGYTF. The CDR3 nucleotides read TGTGCCAGCAGCAAAGCTCGAAACTTGAAGGGCTACACCTTC.

The chain joins TRBV7-2 to TRBJ2-7, with D possibly being TRBD1 (5 bases). The V and J ends lost 5 bases and 2 bases respectively, with 16 bases between them. The CDR3 is made up of 15 amino acids. The germline CDR1 and CDR2 sequences are SGHTA and FQGNSA. CDR3 nucleotides: TGTGCCAGCAGCACAAAGGGGCAGGGTGCCTACGAGCAGTACTTC. Its protein product is CASSTKGQGAYEQYF.

The rearrangement uses TRBV15 and TRBJ1-4, with D maybe TRBD1 (5 bases). From germline, CDR1 is LNHNV and CDR2 YYDKDF (reference sequence). Trimming shortened V by 3 bases and J by 0 bases, and 8 bases separated the two germline ends. The CDR3 loop spans 15 amino acids. The CDR3 reads CATSSDSPTNEKLFF. The DNA for the CDR3 is TGTGCCACCAGCAGTGACAGCCCAACTAATGAAAAACTGTTTTTT.

The chain links TRBV20-1 to TRBJ1-2, with a weak D call TRBD1 (6 bases). Trimming left V 4 bases short and J 8 bases short, with 11 bases between. Germline lookup yields CDR1 DFQATT and CDR2 SNEGSKA (reference sequence). This CDR3 region has 11 residues. CDR3 in DNA: TGCAGTGCTACCACAGGGATCGGCTACACCTTC. Amino acid sequence: CSATTGIGYTF.

This clone was recorded once. This rearrangement joins TRBV3-1 (or the pseudogene TRBV3-2) to TRBJ2-3, with a weak D call TRBD1 (6 bases). Trimming removed 1 base at V and 5 bases at J, with 13 bases between. Germline-derived CDR1 and CDR2 are LGHDT and YNNKEL (reference sequence). The CDR3 is made up of 15 amino acids. The DNA for the CDR3 is TGTGCCAGCAGCCAAGCCCCGAGAGGGGGAGATACGCAGTATTTT. Translation gives CASSQAPRGGDTQYF.

The chain links TRBV5-8 to TRBJ2-3; 11 nucleotides line up with TRBD2. The J segment lost 2 bases and the V segment lost 0 bases, leaving 2 bases of the junction unmatched. The CDR3 contains 16 residues. CDR1 and CDR2 from the germline V gene are SGHTS and YDEGEE. The CDR3 sequence: CASSLGTSGFTDTQYF. The CDR3, as DNA: TGTGCCAGCAGCTTGGGGACTAGCGGGTTCACAGATACGCAGTATTTT.

This clone has only a few counts. The chain carries TRBV9 and TRBJ2-7; D gene unclear. Trimming took 3 bases from V and 2 from J, leaving 12 bases between them. Germline values: CDR1 SGDLS, CDR2 YYNGEE. This CDR3 is built from 14 residues. As DNA, the CDR3 is TGTGCCAGCAGCGCGGTAGTTCTTCCCTACGAGCAGTACTTC. It translates to CASSAVVLPYEQYF.

The chain uses TRBV5-1 and TRBJ2-1, with TRBD2 as a possible D gene (6 bases). CDR3 size: 14 residues. The V end was cut by 1 base, the J end by 7 bases, with 12 bases between. Per the germline V gene, CDR1 is SGHRS and CDR2 is YFSETQ. The CDR3 loop is CASSLNLAKNEQFF. CDR3 sequence (DNA): TGCGCCAGCAGCTTGAATCTAGCGAAGAATGAGCAGTTCTTC.

Worth noting for this clone: The junction differs from germline at one of its ends, possibly a read error. The chain carries TRBV27 and TRBJ2-7; a possible D gene is TRBD1 (7 bases). CDR3 length equals 12 residues. Germline CDR1 is MNHEY and CDR2 is SMNVEV (reference sequence). The CDR3 loop is CASSSPQGRWVF. The CDR3 DNA reads TGTGCCAGCAGTTCCCCACAGGGGAGGTGGGTCTTC.

This clone was picked up a small number of times. The chain joins TRBV5-6 to TRBJ1-2, with TRBD1 matching over 7 bases. The germline V gene encodes CDR1 SGHDT and CDR2 YYEEEE. V was clipped by 5 bases and J by 8 bases; unmatched bases: 12. This CDR3 spans 14 amino acids. The CDR3 sequence is CASRSVDRAGGYTF. The CDR3 nucleotides read TGTGCCAGCAGGTCTGTCGACAGGGCTGGAGGCTACACCTTC.

The V and J genes are TRBV4-2 and TRBJ1-5; D not certain. Germline CDR1 reads LGHNA; CDR2 reads YNFKEQ. The CDR3 is 15 amino acids. V dropped 0 bases and J dropped 7 bases, with 13 bases sitting between them. The CDR3 DNA is TGTGCCAGCAGCCAAGAATGGAGGGCTCAGCAGCCCCAGCATTTT. As protein: CASSQEWRAQQPQHF.

This chain connects TRBV10-2 to TRBJ2-5, with D tentatively TRBD2 (6 bases). Looked up from germline, CDR1 is WSHSY and CDR2 is SAAADI. The CDR3 extends over 13 amino acids. Trimming cost V 10 bases and J 9 bases, with 21 bases left between them. CDR3 sequence reads: CATSSGLGMAQYF. CDR3 DNA: TGCGCCACCTCAAGCGGGCTCGGGATGGCCCAGTACTTC.

This chain joins TRBV18 and TRBJ2-7; 7 positions agree with TRBD2. Looked up from germline, CDR1 is KGHSH and CDR2 is LQKENI. J gave up 6 bases and V 6 bases, and 14 bases lay outside the gene matches. CDR3 size: 15 residues. The CDR3 nucleotides read TGTGCCAGCTCGCAGGTACTAGCGACCGTCCCCGAGCAGTACTTC. Amino acids: CASSQVLATVPEQYF. The whole variable domain, filled in from reference TRBV18 and TRBJ2-7, reads NAGVMQNPRHLVRRRGQEARLRCSPMKGHSHVYWYRQLPEEGLKFMVYLQKENIIDESGMPKERFSAEFPKEGPSILRIQQVVRGDSAAYFCASSQVLATVPEQYFGPGTRLTVT.

The rearrangement uses TRBV5-1 and TRBJ1-2; 7 nucleotides align to TRBD1. The CDR3 totals 18 residues. The germline V gene encodes CDR1 SGHRS and CDR2 YFSETQ. V shed 3 bases and J 0 bases; nucleotides not matched to a gene: 14. The CDR3 nucleotides read TGCGCCAGCAGCTCGGGACCACAGGGGTTTCCTTCTAACTATGGCTACACCTTC. Its protein is CASSSGPQGFPSNYGYTF.

The rearrangement joins TRBV4-1 to TRBJ2-7; 9 bases are shared with TRBD2. The V gene's germline CDR1 is MGHRA and CDR2 YSYEKL. Trimming took 1 base from V and 6 from J; bases not matched to a gene: 4. This CDR3 is built from 14 residues. CDR3 nucleotides: TGCGCCAGCAGCCAAGGGGCTAGCGGGGCCGAGCAGTACTTC. It encodes CASSQGASGAEQYF.

V gene TRBV5-1 combines with J gene TRBJ2-5; TRBD1 aligns across 10 bases. V shed 4 bases, J shed 8 bases, and the junction held 14 bases outside the gene matches. Germline V gene sequence: CDR1 SGHRS, CDR2 YFSETQ. This CDR3 region has 16 residues. The CDR3 DNA reads as TGCGCCAGCAGCACGGGACAGGGGACCTCGAGGGGTACCCAGTACTTC. Translation gives CASSTGQGTSRGTQYF.

This sequence joins TRBV7-8 and TRBJ2-2; D unclear. V was trimmed by 1 base and J by 3 bases, leaving 12 bases between them. Germline V gene data show CDR1 as SGHVS and CDR2 as FQNEAQ. This CDR3 is built from 16 residues. The CDR3 sequence: CASSLVVLQHTGELFF. The DNA of the CDR3 is TGTGCCAGCAGCTTAGTGGTTTTACAGCACACCGGGGAGCTGTTTTTT.

The chain links TRBV7-9 to TRBJ2-2, with 7 bases matching TRBD2. V trimming: 3 bases; J trimming: 2 bases; junction bases outside the gene matches: 3. Germline V gene data show CDR1 as SEHNR and CDR2 as FQNEAQ (reference sequence). This CDR3 contains 15 residues. The chain's CDR3 is CASSFASGNTGELFF. CDR3 in DNA: TGTGCCAGCAGCTTTGCTAGCGGCAACACCGGGGAGCTGTTTTTT.

A single count supports this clone. The chain recombines TRBV6-1 with TRBJ1-1; 8 bases line up with TRBD1. Germline V gene data show CDR1 as MNHNS and CDR2 as SASEGT. V lost 4 bases to trimming and J lost 3 bases; unmatched junction nucleotides: 19. The CDR3 has 19 amino acids. The CDR3 here is CASSALQGGVSPLDTEAFF. CDR3 bases: TGTGCCAGCAGTGCGTTACAGGGGGGCGTCTCCCCATTGGACACTGAAGCTTTCTTT.